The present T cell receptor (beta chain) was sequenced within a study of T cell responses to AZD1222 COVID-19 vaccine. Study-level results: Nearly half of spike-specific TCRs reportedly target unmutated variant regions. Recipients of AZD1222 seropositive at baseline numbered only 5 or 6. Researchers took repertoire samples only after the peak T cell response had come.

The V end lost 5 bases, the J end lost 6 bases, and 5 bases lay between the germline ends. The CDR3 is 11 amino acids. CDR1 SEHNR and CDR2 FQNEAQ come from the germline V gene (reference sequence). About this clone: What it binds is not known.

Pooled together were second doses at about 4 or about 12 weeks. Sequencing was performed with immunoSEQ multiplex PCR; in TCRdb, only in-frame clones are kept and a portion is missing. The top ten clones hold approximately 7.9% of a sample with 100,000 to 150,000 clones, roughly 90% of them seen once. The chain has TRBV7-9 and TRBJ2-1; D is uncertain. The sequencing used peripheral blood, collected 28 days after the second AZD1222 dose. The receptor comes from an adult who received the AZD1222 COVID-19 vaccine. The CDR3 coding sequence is TGTGCCAGCAGCGGCGCCAATGAGCAGTTCTTC. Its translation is CASSGANEQFF.